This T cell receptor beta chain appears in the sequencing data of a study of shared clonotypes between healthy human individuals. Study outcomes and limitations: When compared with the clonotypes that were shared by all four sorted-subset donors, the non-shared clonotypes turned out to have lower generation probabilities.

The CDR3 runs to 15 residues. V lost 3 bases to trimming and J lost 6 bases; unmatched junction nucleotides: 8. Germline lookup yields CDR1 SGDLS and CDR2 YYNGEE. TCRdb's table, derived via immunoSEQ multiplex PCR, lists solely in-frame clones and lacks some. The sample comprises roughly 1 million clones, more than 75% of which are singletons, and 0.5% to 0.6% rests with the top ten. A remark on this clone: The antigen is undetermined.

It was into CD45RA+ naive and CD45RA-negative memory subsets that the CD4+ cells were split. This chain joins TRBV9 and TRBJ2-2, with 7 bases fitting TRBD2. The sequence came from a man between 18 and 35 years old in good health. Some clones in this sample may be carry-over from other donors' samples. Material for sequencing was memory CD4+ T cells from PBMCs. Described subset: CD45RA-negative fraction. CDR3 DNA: TGTGCCAGCAGCGAGAGGGGAGGGTTTTCCGGGGAGCTGTTTTTT. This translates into CASSERGGFSGELFF.